Described below is a single T cell receptor (beta chain) sequence and its context. Antigen unknown. This sample is part of a study of T cell responses to AZD1222 COVID-19 vaccine. Here immunoSEQ multiplex PCR was the method, and the copy in TCRdb shows in-frame clones only, minus some. The sample records 95,000 to 110,000 clones, over 75% being singletons. V was pared by 5 bases and J by 1 base, with 11 bases between. The CDR3 runs to 14 residues. Germline assignment: CDR1 MNHEY and CDR2 SMNVEV (reference sequence). Points from the study as a whole: The donor cohort was predominantly white British with a female majority, and clonal diversity may have been underestimated.

The chain has TRBV27 and TRBJ1-1, with TRBD1 as a possible D gene (6 bases). The TCR comes from an adult in good health. This specimen was peripheral blood, taken on day 0 of AZD1222 vaccination. The CDR3 loop is CASSLRQANTEAFF. DNA of the CDR3: TGTGCCAGCAGTCTGAGACAGGCGAACACTGAAGCTTTCTTT.